The 5 T cell receptor beta chains given below trace back to one sample, sequenced in a study of T cells after yellow fever vaccination (dated by TCRdb to the late 2010s). Interpreted using the paper, the treatment or condition label stands for: live attenuated yellow fever vaccine strain. Library preparation used 5' RACE. TCRdb shows the sequencer as Illumina HiSeq 2500. In TCRdb, the public reads were trimmed at Q25 with fastp and aligned with MiXCR, with productive beta chains retained. Rows are unified per CDR3 protein, each entry keeping the most common DNA and genes. This sample comprises approximately 180,000 distinct CDR3 sequences, 6.2% of them detected only once. Nearly 3% of the sample rests with the top ten. The sequenced sample was CD4+ T cells sorted from PBMCs, obtained on the day of the first yellow fever vaccination. All receptors come from a man aged 18-30 years who received the YFV17D yellow fever vaccine.

This sequence joins TRBV10-3 and TRBJ2-7; 8 bases agree with TRBD1. Per the germline V gene, CDR1 is ENHRY and CDR2 is SYGVKD. This CDR3 has 14 amino acids. Trimming cost V 4 bases and J 4 bases; bases outside gene matches: 6. For the CDR3, the DNA is TGTGCCATCAGTGGGGCCAGGGGGCCGTACGAGCAGTACTTC. Translated, it gives CAISGARGPYEQYF.

This clonotype was observed many times. The V and J genes are TRBV4-3 and TRBJ1-4; weak D call: TRBD1 (5 bases). This CDR3 is 15 amino acids long. Germline V gene data show CDR1 as LGHNA and CDR2 as YSLEER. V lost 5 bases and J lost 2, with 12 bases in between. CDR3 sequence reads: CASSDEGATNEKLFF. The DNA of the CDR3 is TGCGCCAGCAGCGACGAAGGGGCGACTAATGAAAAACTGTTTTTT.

The chain recombines TRBV7-9 with TRBJ2-3; weak D call: TRBD1 (5 bases). The CDR3 contains 17 residues. Germline V lookup: CDR1 SEHNR, CDR2 FQNEAQ (reference sequence). V was pared by 5 bases and J by 0 bases, with 18 bases between. DNA for the CDR3: TGTGCCAGCAGCCCGGAAGGACACAGCACTAGCACAGATACGCAGTATTTT. Its translation is CASSPEGHSTSTDTQYF.

This clonotype showed up just a few times. The V gene is TRBV7-3, the J gene TRBJ2-5, with 9 bases identical to TRBD1. The CDR3 is 17 residues long. Per germline, CDR1 SGHTA and CDR2 FQGTGA. Trimming took 0 bases from V and 4 from J; bases not matched to a gene: 9. CDR3 protein: CASSLTANRGRRETQYF. CDR3 DNA sequence: TGTGCCAGCAGCTTAACCGCCAACAGGGGGCGCAGAGAGACCCAGTACTTC.

In this sample, this clonotype turned up many times. The chain has TRBV12-3 or TRBV12-4 and TRBJ2-3; 7 positions agree with TRBD2. The CDR3 sequence is 12 residues long. Trimming cost V 7 bases and J 8 bases; bases outside gene matches: 6. DNA of the CDR3: TGTGCCAGCATGGCGGGGGTGACTACGCAGTATTTT. Protein: CASMAGVTTQYF.